One sample yielded the 17 T cell receptor beta chains listed below, sequenced in a study of T cells in localized non-small cell lung cancer. The protocol was immunoSEQ multiplex PCR, while the TCRdb copy is restricted to in-frame clones and leaves out a portion. Here the sample spans about 33,000 clones, approximately 72% being singletons. Sequencing used peripheral blood, obtained before any cancer treatment. The receptor source for this set is a male donor aged 60 or older with stage II squamous cell lung carcinoma.

The chain employs TRBV11-3 and TRBJ2-7, with D uncertain. The CDR3 loop spans 15 amino acids. V dropped 1 base and J dropped 2 bases, with 12 bases sitting between them. Germline V CDR1 and CDR2: SGHNT, YENEEA. The CDR3 here is CASSLGHTPTYEQYF. The DNA for the CDR3 is TGTGCCAGCAGCTTAGGGCACACACCTACCTACGAGCAGTACTTC.

This chain links TRBV6-4 with TRBJ2-7, with D perhaps TRBD1 (5 bases). The germline CDR1 and CDR2 sequences are MRHNA and SNTAGT. CDR3 length: 16 residues. V shed 7 bases and J shed 2 bases, with 21 bases lying between them. The CDR3 region has the DNA TGTGCCAGCATCGAAGGTCGTCCAGGGCCGACCTACGAGCAGTACTTC. Amino acid sequence: CASIEGRPGPTYEQYF.

The chain employs TRBV6-1 and TRBJ2-5; weak D call: TRBD2 (5 bases). Per the germline V gene, CDR1 is MNHNS and CDR2 is SASEGT. The CDR3 totals 15 residues. V gave up 7 bases and J gave up 7 bases, with 22 bases separating them. CDR3 bases: TGTGCCAGCACCGAAAGTCCAGGACTCACGAGGACCCAGTACTTC. Translated, it gives CASTESPGLTRTQYF.

The chain is built from TRBV6-5 and TRBJ1-1; no clear D gene. Germline V gene data show CDR1 as MNHEY and CDR2 as SVGAGI. V was shortened by 0 bases and J by 1 base, with 9 bases between the two germline ends. The CDR3 extends over 15 amino acids. CDR3 sequence reads: CASSYSPHKNTEAFF. The CDR3 nucleotides read TGTGCCAGCAGTTACTCGCCGCACAAGAACACTGAAGCTTTCTTT.

The chain carries TRBV6-5 and TRBJ1-5; D unresolved. CDR1 is MNHEY, CDR2 SVGAGI, per germline. The CDR3 spans 13 residues. The V end lost 2 bases, the J end lost 6 bases, and 8 bases lay between the germline ends. The CDR3 region has the DNA TGTGCCAGCAGTTACAGGGCCCCTCAGCCCCAGCATTTT. As protein: CASSYRAPQPQHF.

The V and J genes are TRBV5-1 and TRBJ2-7; a possible D gene is TRBD2 (5 bases). Trimming removed 0 bases from V and 5 bases from J, with 12 bases in between. CDR3 length equals 14 residues. The germline V gene has CDR1 SGHRS and CDR2 YFSETQ. CDR3 residues: CASSLGGVGDEQYF. The CDR3, as DNA: TGCGCCAGCAGCTTGGGGGGAGTCGGGGACGAGCAGTACTTC.

This clone was found once. The V gene is TRBV7-3, the J gene TRBJ2-7; tentatively, D is TRBD1 or TRBD2 (6 bases each). The CDR3 loop spans 15 amino acids. Germline V gene sequence: CDR1 SGHTA, CDR2 FQGTGA. V was shortened by 3 bases and J by 0 bases, with 12 bases between the two germline ends. The CDR3 DNA sequence: TGTGCCAGCAGCTTGGTCGGGGGCCACTCCTACGAGCAGTACTTC. It translates to CASSLVGGHSYEQYF.

The rearrangement links TRBV6-1 to TRBJ2-5; 9 bases align to TRBD1. V dropped 6 bases and J dropped 7; count of bases not matched to a gene: 9. The CDR3 loop spans 14 amino acids. Germline V lookup: CDR1 MNHNS, CDR2 SASEGT. CDR3 in DNA: TGTGCCAGCAGGGTCCGGGACAGGGTTGGGACCCAGTACTTC. It encodes CASRVRDRVGTQYF.

The chain joins TRBV7-8 to TRBJ2-1; D might be TRBD2 (6 bases). In germline, CDR1 is SGHVS, CDR2 FQNEAQ. The CDR3 sequence is 17 residues long. V was trimmed by 2 bases and J by 7 bases, leaving 21 bases between them. DNA for the CDR3: TGTGCCAGCAGCTTAAATCGCCCCGGCGGCGGGATGAATGAGCAGTTCTTC. Its protein is CASSLNRPGGGMNEQFF. Full variable domain (rest looked up from reference TRBV7-8 and TRBJ2-1): GAGVSQSPRYKVAKRGQDVALRCDPISGHVSLFWYQQALGQGPEFLTYFQNEAQLDKSGLPSDRFFAERPEGSVSTLKIQRTQQEDSAVYLCASSLNRPGGGMNEQFFGPGTRLTVL.

The chain joins TRBV2 to TRBJ2-1; TRBD1 agrees at 7 bases. There are 14 residues in the CDR3. Germline V CDR1 and CDR2: SNHLY, FYNNEI. The V segment lost 7 bases and the J segment 5 bases; nucleotides outside the gene matches: 8. CDR3 sequence: CASNTDRDHNEQFF. Written as DNA, the CDR3 is TGTGCCAGCAACACAGACAGGGACCACAATGAGCAGTTCTTC.

V is TRBV5-1 and J is TRBJ2-7, with a tentative D call TRBD2 (5 bases). The V and J ends lost 4 bases and 2 bases respectively, with 19 bases between them. The V gene's germline CDR1 is SGHRS and CDR2 YFSETQ. The CDR3 extends over 16 amino acids. CDR3: CASSAGLRDTTYEQYF. In DNA, the CDR3 is TGCGCCAGCAGCGCGGGCCTAAGAGACACCACCTACGAGCAGTACTTC.

The chain couples TRBV6-5 to TRBJ1-2; TRBD1 matches 7 bases. The CDR3 loop spans 11 amino acids. The V gene's germline CDR1 is MNHEY and CDR2 SVGAGI. Losses at the gene ends were 8 bases for V and 8 bases for J; bases not matched to a gene: 5. DNA of the CDR3: TGTGCCAGCCAGGGGGGACGCGGCTACACCTTC. Amino acids: CASQGGRGYTF.

Here the CDR3 DNA reads TGTGCCAGCAGCTTGGCGTGGTCAATCAATGAGCAGTTCTTC. It translates to CASSLAWSINEQFF. The chain employs TRBV5-5 and TRBJ2-1; D is ambiguous. Trimming took 0 bases from V and 6 from J, leaving 10 bases between them. This CDR3 has 14 amino acids. Germline CDR1 is SGHKS and CDR2 is YYEKEE (reference sequence).

The V and J genes are TRBV27 and TRBJ2-2; 7 positions match TRBD1. Germline V CDR1 and CDR2: MNHEY, SMNVEV (reference sequence). The length of the CDR3 is 16 residues. The V gene end was trimmed by 5 bases and the J gene end by 1 base; junction bases not matched to a gene: 7. The CDR3 protein is CASSPSGQLNTGELFF. The CDR3 bases are TGTGCCAGCAGTCCCTCGGGACAGCTGAACACCGGGGAGCTGTTTTTT.

The chain recombines TRBV14 with TRBJ1-1, with D tentatively TRBD1 (5 bases). V lost 3 bases and J 0 bases, leaving 17 bases between the germline ends. The germline V gene has CDR1 SGHDN and CDR2 FVKESK. The CDR3 contains 17 residues. The CDR3 protein is CASSHYPGHRLNTEAFF. CDR3 sequence (DNA): TGTGCCAGCAGCCATTATCCGGGGCACCGCCTGAACACTGAAGCTTTCTTT.

This chain uses TRBV7-9 with TRBJ1-3; possibly TRBD1 for D (6 bases). This CDR3 contains 15 residues. V lost 7 bases and J 0 bases, leaving 13 bases between the germline ends. Germline-derived CDR1 and CDR2 are SEHNR and FQNEAQ (reference sequence). The CDR3 nucleotides read TGTGCCAGCACCCTGGGGGCCTACTCTGGAAACACCATATATTTT. It encodes CASTLGAYSGNTIYF.

The rearrangement links TRBV4-2 to TRBJ2-3, with unresolved D. The length of the CDR3 is 13 residues. Per the germline V gene, CDR1 is LGHNA and CDR2 is YNFKEQ. The germline V and J ends were trimmed by 0 bases and 6 bases, with 7 bases remaining between them. The CDR3: CASSQDTGDTQYF. CDR3 nucleotide sequence: TGTGCCAGCAGCCAAGATACTGGGGATACGCAGTATTTT.